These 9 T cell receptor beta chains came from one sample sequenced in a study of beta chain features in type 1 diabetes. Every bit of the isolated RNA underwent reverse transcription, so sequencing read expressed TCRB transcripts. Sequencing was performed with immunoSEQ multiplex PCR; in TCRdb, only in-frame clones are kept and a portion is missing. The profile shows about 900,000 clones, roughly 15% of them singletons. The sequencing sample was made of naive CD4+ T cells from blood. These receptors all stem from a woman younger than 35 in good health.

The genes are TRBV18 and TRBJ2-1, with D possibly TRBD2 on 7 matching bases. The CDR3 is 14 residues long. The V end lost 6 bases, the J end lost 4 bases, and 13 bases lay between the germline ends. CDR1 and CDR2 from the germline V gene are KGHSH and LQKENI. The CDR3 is CASSPEGGYNEQFF. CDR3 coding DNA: TGTGCCAGCTCTCCGGAGGGGGGGTACAATGAGCAGTTCTTC.

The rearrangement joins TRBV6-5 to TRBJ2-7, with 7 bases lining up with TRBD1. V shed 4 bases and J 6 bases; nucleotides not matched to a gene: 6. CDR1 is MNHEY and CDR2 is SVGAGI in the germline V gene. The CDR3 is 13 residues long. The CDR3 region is CASSSPTGLEQYF. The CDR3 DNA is TGTGCCAGCAGTTCACCGACAGGGCTCGAGCAGTACTTC.

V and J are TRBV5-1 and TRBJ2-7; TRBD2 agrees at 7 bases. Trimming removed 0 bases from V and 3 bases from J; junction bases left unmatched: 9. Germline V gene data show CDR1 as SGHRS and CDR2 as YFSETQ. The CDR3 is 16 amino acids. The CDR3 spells CASSLVPGTTDYEQYF. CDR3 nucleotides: TGCGCCAGCAGCTTGGTCCCCGGGACTACTGACTACGAGCAGTACTTC.

The CDR3 DNA reads as TGTGCCAGCAGTTCAGGAAGCGATTGGATTTATGGCTACACCTTC. Translating gives CASSSGSDWIYGYTF. V gene TRBV6-6 combines with J gene TRBJ1-2, with unresolved D. V lost 4 bases and J lost 5, with 17 bases in between. This CDR3 is 15 amino acids long. Germline values: CDR1 MNHNY, CDR2 SVGAGI (reference sequence).

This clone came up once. CDR3 bases: TGTGCCAGCAGTCCCGCACAAGCGGGAGGCAGTGAGCAGTTCTTC. Translating it yields CASSPAQAGGSEQFF. J is TRBJ2-1 and V is TRBV28; TRBD2 aligns across 9 bases. V dropped 5 bases and J dropped 9; count of bases not matched to a gene: 11. Germline assignment: CDR1 MDHEN and CDR2 SYDVKM. The CDR3 has 15 residues. The entire variable domain, with the rest obtained from reference TRBV28 and TRBJ2-1, is as follows: DVKVTQSSRYLVKRTGEKVFLECVQDMDHENMFWYRQDPGLGLRLIYFSYDVKMKEKGDIPEGYSVSREKKERFSLILESASTNQTSMYLCASSPAQAGGSEQFFGPGTRLTVL.

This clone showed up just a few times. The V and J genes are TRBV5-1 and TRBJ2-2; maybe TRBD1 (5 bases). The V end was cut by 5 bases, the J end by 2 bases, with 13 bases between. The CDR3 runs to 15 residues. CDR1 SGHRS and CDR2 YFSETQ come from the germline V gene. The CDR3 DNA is TGCGCCAGCAGGATCAGGGTTGGTAACACCGGGGAGCTGTTTTTT. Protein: CASRIRVGNTGELFF.

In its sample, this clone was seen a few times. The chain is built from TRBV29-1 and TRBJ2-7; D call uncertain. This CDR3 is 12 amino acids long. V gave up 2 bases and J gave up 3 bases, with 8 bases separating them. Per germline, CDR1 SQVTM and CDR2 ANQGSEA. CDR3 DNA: TGCAGCGTTGAAAAACAGAACTACGAGCAGTACTTC. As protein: CSVEKQNYEQYF.

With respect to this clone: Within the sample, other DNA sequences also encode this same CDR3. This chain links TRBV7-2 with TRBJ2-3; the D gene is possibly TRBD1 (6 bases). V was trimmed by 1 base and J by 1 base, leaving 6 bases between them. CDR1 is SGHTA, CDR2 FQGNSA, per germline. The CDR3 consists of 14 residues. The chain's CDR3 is CASSLDRGTDTQYF. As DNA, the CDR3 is TGTGCCAGCAGCTTAGACAGGGGCACAGATACGCAGTATTTT. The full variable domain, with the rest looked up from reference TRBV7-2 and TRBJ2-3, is GAGVSQSPSNKVTEKGKDVELRCDPISGHTALYWYRQSLGQGLEFLIYFQGNSAPDKSGLPSDRFSAERTGGSVSTLTIQRTQQEDSAVYLCASSLDRGTDTQYFGPGTRLTVL.

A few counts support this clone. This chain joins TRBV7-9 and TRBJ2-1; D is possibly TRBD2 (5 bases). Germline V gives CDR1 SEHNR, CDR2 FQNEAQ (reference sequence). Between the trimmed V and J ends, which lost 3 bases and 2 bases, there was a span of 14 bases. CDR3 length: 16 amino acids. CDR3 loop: CASSFERTRAYNEQFF. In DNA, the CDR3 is TGTGCCAGCAGCTTCGAGCGGACCAGAGCCTACAATGAGCAGTTCTTC.